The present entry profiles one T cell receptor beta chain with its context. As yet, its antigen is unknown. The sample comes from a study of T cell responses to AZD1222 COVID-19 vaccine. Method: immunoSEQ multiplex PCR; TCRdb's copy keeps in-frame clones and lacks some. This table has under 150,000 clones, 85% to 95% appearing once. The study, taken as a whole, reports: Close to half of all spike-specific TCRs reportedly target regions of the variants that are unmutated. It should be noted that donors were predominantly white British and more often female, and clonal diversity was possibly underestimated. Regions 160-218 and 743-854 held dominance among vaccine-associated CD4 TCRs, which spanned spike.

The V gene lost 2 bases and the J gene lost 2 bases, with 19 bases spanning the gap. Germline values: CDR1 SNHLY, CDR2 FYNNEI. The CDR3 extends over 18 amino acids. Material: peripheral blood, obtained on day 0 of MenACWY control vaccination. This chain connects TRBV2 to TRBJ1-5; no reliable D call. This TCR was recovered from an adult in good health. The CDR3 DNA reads TGTGCCAGCAGTGAACCTCGTGGTCTTGGTGGCGGCAATCAGCCCCAGCATTTT. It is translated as CASSEPRGLGGGNQPQHF.